One and the same sample provided the 27 T cell receptor beta chains below, sequenced in a study of T cell responses to AZD1222 COVID-19 vaccine (dated by TCRdb to the early 2020s). The method was the immunoSEQ multiplex PCR assay. TCRdb took this table from immuneACCESS and kept in-frame rearrangements with V and J called. Such tables lack part of the clones; where checked against another copy, unresolved V genes explain under half of the gap, and the rest is unexplained. The sample contains about 150,000 clones, approximately 88% of them found a single time. Approximately 3.1% of the sample comes from the top ten. The time point label, read with the paper, signifies: baseline before first vaccination. This specimen's treatment or condition label, per the study, means: meningococcal conjugate vaccine given as trial control. The input for sequencing was peripheral blood, taken on day 0 of MenACWY control vaccination. The receptors stem from an adult in good health.

This clone is a singleton in its sample. This chain connects TRBV3-1 (or the pseudogene TRBV3-2) to TRBJ2-1; TRBD2 agrees at 10 bases. There are 20 residues in the CDR3. The V segment lost 1 base and the J segment 4 bases; nucleotides outside the gene matches: 16. Germline lookup yields CDR1 LGHDT and CDR2 YNNKEL (reference sequence). The CDR3 coding sequence is TGTGCCAGCAGCCAAGTGGGGCTAGCGGGAGCCCCAAGGGGGTACAATGAGCAGTTCTTC. This translates into CASSQVGLAGAPRGYNEQFF.

The chain uses TRBV6-5 and TRBJ2-7; 8 bases align to TRBD1. The ends lost 7 bases at V and 2 bases at J; junction bases unmatched: 4. CDR1 and CDR2 (germline): MNHEY, SVGAGI. The CDR3 totals 13 residues. The CDR3 loop reads CASMDRATYEQYF. The CDR3 region has the DNA TGTGCCAGCATGGACAGGGCAACCTACGAGCAGTACTTC.

The rearrangement joins TRBV6-1 to TRBJ2-7; unclear D gene. The CDR3 runs 15 residues. Trimming removed 3 bases from V and 0 bases from J, with 12 bases in between. Germline CDR1 and CDR2: MNHNS and SASEGT. In nucleotides, the CDR3 is TGTGCCAGCAGTGACCGGTCAGCGAGCTCCTACGAGCAGTACTTC. Translation: CASSDRSASSYEQYF.

The chain combines TRBV6-2 or TRBV6-3 with TRBJ1-5; the match to TRBD1 covers 9 bases. The CDR3 consists of 15 residues. The J segment lost 7 bases and the V segment lost 6 bases, leaving 10 bases of the junction unmatched. Germline V lookup: CDR1 MNHEY, CDR2 SVGEGT. The CDR3 loop reads CASSSRGQGYQPQHF. The CDR3, as DNA: TGTGCCAGCAGCTCCCGGGGACAGGGTTACCAGCCCCAGCATTTT.

This chain connects TRBV10-3 to TRBJ2-5; weak D call: TRBD2 (5 bases). V dropped 4 bases and J dropped 5 bases, with 14 bases sitting between them. The germline V gene has CDR1 ENHRY and CDR2 SYGVKD. This CDR3 contains 14 residues. CDR3 in amino acids: CAISGRVWRETQYF. The CDR3 DNA is TGTGCCATCAGTGGGCGGGTCTGGAGGGAGACCCAGTACTTC.

The rearrangement joins TRBV6-4 to TRBJ2-3; 8 positions agree with TRBD2. Germline loops: CDR1 MRHNA, CDR2 SNTAGT. CDR3 length: 15 residues. The J segment lost 4 bases and the V segment lost 0 bases, leaving 3 bases of the junction unmatched. CDR3 in amino acids: CASSDSGTSADTQYF. The CDR3 coding sequence is TGTGCCAGCAGTGACTCCGGGACTAGTGCAGATACGCAGTATTTT.

The CDR3 is CASSPQGRFNYGYTF. The CDR3 DNA is TGTGCCAGCAGCCCGCAAGGCAGGTTTAACTATGGCTACACCTTC. The J gene is TRBJ1-2, the V gene TRBV7-2; no firm D call. This CDR3 contains 15 residues. Trimming stripped 5 bases from V and 1 base from J, with 14 bases between. The germline V gene encodes CDR1 SGHTA and CDR2 FQGNSA.

This chain uses TRBV7-6 with TRBJ2-1; 8 bases are shared with TRBD1. Germline trimming cut 5 bases from V and 5 bases from J; bases unmatched to any gene: 8. The CDR3 loop spans 15 amino acids. The germline V gene has CDR1 SGHVS and CDR2 FNYEAQ. The CDR3 DNA is TGTGCCAGCAGCCGACGACAGGGGAAAGACAATGAGCAGTTCTTC. This translates into CASSRRQGKDNEQFF.

The CDR3 here is CASRWGAAANTGELFF. The CDR3 DNA reads as TGCGCCAGCAGGTGGGGGGCAGCCGCGAACACCGGGGAGCTGTTTTTT. This chain uses TRBV5-1 with TRBJ2-2; D may correspond to TRBD1 or TRBD2 (6 bases each). V was clipped by 5 bases and J by 0 bases, with 14 bases between them. The germline V gene encodes CDR1 SGHRS and CDR2 YFSETQ. CDR3 length: 16 residues.

This sequence joins TRBV6-6 and TRBJ1-1, with D perhaps matching TRBD1 (5 bases). The ends were cut back, 6 bases at V and 11 bases at J, with 19 bases in the middle. Germline V gene lookup returns CDR1 MNHNY and CDR2 SVGAGI (reference sequence). This CDR3 spans 13 amino acids. The CDR3 loop reads CASSPGGGRRAFF. CDR3 DNA sequence: TGTGCCAGCAGCCCGGGGGGAGGCAGGCGGGCTTTCTTT.

J is TRBJ2-2 and V is TRBV5-1; TRBD2 aligns across 15 bases. J gave up 6 bases and V 3 bases, and 6 bases lay outside the gene matches. CDR1 and CDR2 from the germline V gene are SGHRS and YFSETQ. This CDR3 comprises 17 residues. The CDR3 spells CASSSRGLAGGAGELFF. The CDR3, as DNA: TGCGCCAGCAGCTCCCGGGGACTAGCGGGGGGCGCCGGGGAGCTGTTTTTT.

This chain links TRBV7-2 with TRBJ2-6; no clear D. The germline V gene encodes CDR1 SGHTA and CDR2 FQGNSA. Trimming took off 5 bases at V and 0 bases at J, with 8 bases between the two ends. The CDR3 spans 15 residues. This chain's CDR3 is CASSPSSSGANVLTF. As DNA, the CDR3 is TGTGCCAGCAGCCCGTCGTCCTCTGGGGCCAACGTCCTGACTTTC. Filled out from reference TRBV7-2 and TRBJ2-6, the complete variable domain reads GAGVSQSPSNKVTEKGKDVELRCDPISGHTALYWYRQSLGQGLEFLIYFQGNSAPDKSGLPSDRFSAERTGGSVSTLTIQRTQQEDSAVYLCASSPSSSGANVLTFGAGSRLTVL.

This rearrangement joins TRBV5-4 to TRBJ2-4; D is possibly TRBD1 (6 bases). CDR3 length: 15 amino acids. The V and J ends lost 3 bases and 0 bases respectively, with 10 bases between them. Germline CDR1 is SGHNT and CDR2 is YYREEE (reference sequence). CDR3 in DNA: TGTGCCAGCAGCTCTGGACAGTTAGCCAAAAACATTCAGTACTTC. Translated, it gives CASSSGQLAKNIQYF.

This clone occurred once. The chain links TRBV4-3 to TRBJ2-4; D is unclear. V shed 2 bases and J shed 0 bases, with 14 bases lying between them. CDR1 is LGHNA and CDR2 is YSLEER in the germline V gene. This CDR3 spans 17 amino acids. As DNA, the CDR3 is TGCGCCAGCAGCCAAACCGACCGTCCACTAGCCAAAAACATTCAGTACTTC. Protein sequence: CASSQTDRPLAKNIQYF.

The chain joins TRBV28 to TRBJ2-6, with D possibly being TRBD1 or TRBD2 (5 bases each). The germline V gene encodes CDR1 MDHEN and CDR2 SYDVKM. The length of the CDR3 is 15 residues. V shed 5 bases and J shed 1 base, with 9 bases lying between them. For the CDR3, the DNA is TGTGCCAGCAGTACGGGGACGTCTGGGGCCAACGTCCTGACTTTC. It specifies CASSTGTSGANVLTF.

V usage is TRBV7-3 and J usage is TRBJ2-2; 9 bases match TRBD1. V was pared by 5 bases and J by 4 bases, with 8 bases of the junction left unmatched. CDR1 is SGHTA and CDR2 is FQGTGA in the germline V gene. This CDR3 region has 16 residues. CDR3 amino acids: CASSALGTGSTGELFF. The CDR3 coding sequence is TGTGCCAGCAGCGCTCTGGGGACAGGGAGCACCGGGGAGCTGTTTTTT.

This clone was observed a single time. This chain uses TRBV6-1 with TRBJ2-3; no clear D. Per germline, CDR1 MNHNS and CDR2 SASEGT. Trimming took 2 bases from V and 2 from J, leaving 11 bases between them. CDR3 size: 15 residues. CDR3 DNA: TGTGCCAGCAGTGAATTGACGGACCTCACAGATACGCAGTATTTT. Encoded protein: CASSELTDLTDTQYF.

This clone appeared once. This chain uses TRBV12-5 with TRBJ2-1; 9 bases are shared with TRBD1. V shed 8 bases, J shed 6 bases, and the junction held 14 bases outside the gene matches. The germline V gene has CDR1 LGHNT and CDR2 FRNRAP. This CDR3 comprises 16 residues. CDR3 nucleotide sequence: TGTGCTAGTCTCAAAACGGAGACAGGGGGTTTCAATGAGCAGTTCTTC. Its protein is CASLKTETGGFNEQFF.

The rearrangement joins TRBV5-1 to TRBJ2-2, with TRBD2 matching over 8 bases. CDR3 length equals 16 residues. Germline-derived CDR1 and CDR2 are SGHRS and YFSETQ. J was trimmed by 6 bases and V by 3 bases; bases with no gene match: 10. CDR3 coding DNA: TGCGCCAGCAGCTCAGGACTAGCAGTTATGGCCGGGGAGCTGTTTTTT. Its translation: CASSSGLAVMAGELFF.

The rearrangement links TRBV7-2 to TRBJ2-1; TRBD2 matches at 11 bases. There are 16 residues in the CDR3. The trim removed 1 base at V and 10 bases at J, leaving 9 bases unmatched. The V gene's germline CDR1 is SGHTA and CDR2 FQGNSA. The CDR3 loop reads CASSLVASGGLSEQFF. Here the CDR3 DNA reads TGTGCCAGCAGCTTAGTTGCTAGCGGGGGGCTAAGCGAGCAGTTCTTC.

This clone was detected once. The chain has TRBV15 and TRBJ1-1, with D unresolved. The CDR3 spans 13 residues. CDR1 and CDR2 (germline): LNHNV, YYDKDF (reference sequence). Deletions cut 4 bases from V and 1 base from J, with 7 bases between. CDR3 sequence: CATSIGPNTEAFF. CDR3 DNA sequence: TGTGCCACCAGCATAGGGCCGAACACTGAAGCTTTCTTT.

The rearrangement links TRBV7-9 to TRBJ1-5, with D unresolved. With 2 bases removed from V and 3 bases from J, the gap between germline ends came to 8 bases. Looked up from germline, CDR1 is SEHNR and CDR2 is FQNEAQ (reference sequence). CDR3 size: 14 residues. The CDR3 loop is CASSLQGYNQPQHF. The CDR3 DNA reads TGTGCCAGCAGCTTACAAGGGTACAATCAGCCCCAGCATTTT.

Comments on this clone: Mismatch with germline at one junction end may stem from a read error. The V and J genes are TRBV27 and TRBJ2-2; 13 bases align to TRBD2. The CDR3 covers 16 residues. Germline V lookup: CDR1 MNHEY, CDR2 SMNVEV (reference sequence). This chain's CDR3 is CASTLLAGGVTGELFF. CDR3 DNA: TGTGCCAGCACTTTACTAGCGGGAGGGGTCACCGGGGAGCTGTTTTTT.

This sequence joins TRBV5-1 and TRBJ2-2; tentatively, D is TRBD1 or TRBD2 (7 bases each). The CDR3 covers 14 residues. CDR1 is SGHRS, CDR2 YFSETQ, per germline. The V end was cut by 7 bases, the J end by 2 bases, with 12 bases between. The DNA of the CDR3 is TGCGCCAGCGGGAGGGACAGCAACACCGGGGAGCTGTTTTTT. As protein: CASGRDSNTGELFF.

The rearrangement joins TRBV30 to TRBJ2-7; possibly TRBD1 for D (6 bases). The V gene's germline CDR1 is GTSNPN and CDR2 SVGIG (reference sequence). This CDR3 is 17 amino acids long. V lost 0 bases and J 4 bases, leaving 22 bases between the germline ends. In DNA, the CDR3 is TGTGCCTGGAGTGTGCAACCGGGACAACTGGGACCTTACGAGCAGTACTTC. This codes for CAWSVQPGQLGPYEQYF.

This CDR3 is CASSLGTSPLHF. The CDR3 coding sequence is TGTGCCAGCAGCTTAGGCACCTCACCCCTCCACTTT. The chain is built from TRBV11-3 and TRBJ1-6; D is unclear. From germline, CDR1 is SGHNT and CDR2 YENEEA. With 1 base removed from V and 10 bases from J, the gap between germline ends came to 5 bases. CDR3 length equals 12 residues.

The rearrangement uses TRBV14 and TRBJ2-1; TRBD2 aligns across 11 bases. Trimming at V came to 1 base and at J to 12 bases, leaving 8 bases not matched to a gene. Germline values: CDR1 SGHDN, CDR2 FVKESK. This CDR3 spans 15 amino acids. CDR3 loop: CASSQAIAGGPGQFF. The CDR3, as DNA: TGTGCCAGCAGCCAAGCAATAGCGGGGGGGCCAGGGCAGTTCTTC.